This T cell receptor (beta chain) was identified in a study of OX40 agonist ivuxolimab in advanced cancers. Study in general: Every 2 weeks, patients got intravenous ivuxolimab at one of six dose levels (0.01-10 mg/kg). With a range of about 20 to 79, age averaged approximately 55 years, and about 80% were male.

Measured with immunoSEQ multiplex PCR; TCRdb has only the in-frame clones, and not every one. The sample has about 96,000 clones, about 84% seen once. Samples were taken at baseline and on day 1 of cycles 4 and 7. The sample holds a few counts of this clone. Sequencing was performed on CD4+ or CD8+ T cells sorted from blood, taken in a trial of the OX40 agonist ivuxolimab. This receptor was obtained from an adult with an advanced solid tumor such as melanoma, head and neck, liver or kidney cancer.

The CDR3 region has the DNA TGTGCCAGCAGCTTGGCCGACAGGGGCCTAGGGGAGCAGTACTTC. This translates into CASSLADRGLGEQYF. This sequence joins TRBV5-6 and TRBJ2-7, with 8 bases aligning to TRBD1. Germline V gene lookup returns CDR1 SGHDT and CDR2 YYEEEE. Unmatched junction bases numbered 9, after V lost 0 bases and J lost 7 bases. The CDR3 runs to 15 residues.